This T cell receptor beta chain was identified during a study of blood T cell repertoires in COVID-19. Data came from immunoSEQ multiplex PCR; TCRdb stores just in-frame clones and leaves some out. The sample lists 350,000 or so clones; around 87% were seen once. J lost 5 bases, V lost 1 base, and 5 bases had no gene match. Germline V lookup: CDR1 LNHDA, CDR2 SQIVND (reference sequence). The CDR3 length is 15 residues. This receptor was obtained from a woman under 40 with COVID-19, enrolled during active disease. The rearrangement links TRBV19 to TRBJ1-1; 9 bases map to TRBD1. Sequencing was done on a sample of peripheral blood. In DNA, the CDR3 is TGTGCCAGTAGTATAGCCGGACAGGGGTGGACTGAAGCTTTCTTT. Translation gives CASSIAGQGWTEAFF.